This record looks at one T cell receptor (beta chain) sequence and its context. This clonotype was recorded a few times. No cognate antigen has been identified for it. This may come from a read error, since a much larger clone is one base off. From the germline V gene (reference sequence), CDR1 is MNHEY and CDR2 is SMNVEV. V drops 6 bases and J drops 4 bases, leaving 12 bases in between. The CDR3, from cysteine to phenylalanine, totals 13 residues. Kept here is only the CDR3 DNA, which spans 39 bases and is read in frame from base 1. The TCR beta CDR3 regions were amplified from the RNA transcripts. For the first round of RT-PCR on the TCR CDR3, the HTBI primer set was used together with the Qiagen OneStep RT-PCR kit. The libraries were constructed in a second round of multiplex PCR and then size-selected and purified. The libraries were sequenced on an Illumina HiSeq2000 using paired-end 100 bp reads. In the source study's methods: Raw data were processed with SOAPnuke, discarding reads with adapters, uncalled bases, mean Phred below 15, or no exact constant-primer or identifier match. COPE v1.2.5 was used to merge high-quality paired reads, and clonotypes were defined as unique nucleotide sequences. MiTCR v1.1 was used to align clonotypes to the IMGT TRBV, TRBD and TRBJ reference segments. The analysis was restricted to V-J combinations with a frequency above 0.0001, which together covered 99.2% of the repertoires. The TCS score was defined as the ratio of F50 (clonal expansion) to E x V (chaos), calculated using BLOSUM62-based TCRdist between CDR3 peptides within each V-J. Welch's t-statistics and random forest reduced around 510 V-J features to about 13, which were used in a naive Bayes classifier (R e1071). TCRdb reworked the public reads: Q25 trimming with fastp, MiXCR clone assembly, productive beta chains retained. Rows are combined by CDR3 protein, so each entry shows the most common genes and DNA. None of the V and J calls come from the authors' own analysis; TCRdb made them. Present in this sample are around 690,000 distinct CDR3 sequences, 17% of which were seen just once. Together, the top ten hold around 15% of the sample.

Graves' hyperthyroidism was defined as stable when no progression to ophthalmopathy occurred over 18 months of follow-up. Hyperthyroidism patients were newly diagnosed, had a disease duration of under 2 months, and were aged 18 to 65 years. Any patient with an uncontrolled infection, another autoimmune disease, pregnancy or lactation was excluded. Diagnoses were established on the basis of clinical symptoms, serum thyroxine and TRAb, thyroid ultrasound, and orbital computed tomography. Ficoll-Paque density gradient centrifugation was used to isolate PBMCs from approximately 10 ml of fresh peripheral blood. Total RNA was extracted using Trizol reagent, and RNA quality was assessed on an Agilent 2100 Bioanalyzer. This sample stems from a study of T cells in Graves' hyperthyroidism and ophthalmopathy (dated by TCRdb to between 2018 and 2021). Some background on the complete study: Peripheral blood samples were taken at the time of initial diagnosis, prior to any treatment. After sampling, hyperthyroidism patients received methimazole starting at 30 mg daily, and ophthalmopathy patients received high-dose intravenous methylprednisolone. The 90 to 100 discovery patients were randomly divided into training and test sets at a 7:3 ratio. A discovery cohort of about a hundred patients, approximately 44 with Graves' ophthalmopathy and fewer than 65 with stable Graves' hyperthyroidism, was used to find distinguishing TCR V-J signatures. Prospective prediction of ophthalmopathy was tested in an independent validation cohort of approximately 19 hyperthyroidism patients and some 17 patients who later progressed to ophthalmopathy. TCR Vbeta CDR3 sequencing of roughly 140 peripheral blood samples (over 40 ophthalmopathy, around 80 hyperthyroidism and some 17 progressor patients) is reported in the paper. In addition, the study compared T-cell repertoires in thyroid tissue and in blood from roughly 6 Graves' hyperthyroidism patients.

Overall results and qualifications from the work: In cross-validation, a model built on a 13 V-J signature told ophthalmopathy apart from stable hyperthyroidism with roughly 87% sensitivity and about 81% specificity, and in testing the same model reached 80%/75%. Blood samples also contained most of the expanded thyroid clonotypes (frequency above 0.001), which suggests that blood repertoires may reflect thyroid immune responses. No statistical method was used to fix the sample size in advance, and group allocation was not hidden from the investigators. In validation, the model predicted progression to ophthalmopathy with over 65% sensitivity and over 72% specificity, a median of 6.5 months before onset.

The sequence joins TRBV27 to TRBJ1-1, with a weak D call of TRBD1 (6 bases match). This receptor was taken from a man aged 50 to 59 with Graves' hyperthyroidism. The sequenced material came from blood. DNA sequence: TGTGCCAGCAGGTCAGGGGTGGGCACTGAAGCTTTCTTT. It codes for CASRSGVGTEAFF.